This T cell receptor beta chain originates from a study of regulatory T cells in long-lasting Graves disease. About this clonotype itself: Antigen unknown.

Regarding time point: newly diagnosed GD, antithyroid drugs for less than 3 months. Making the TCR library involved RNA that had been extracted from PBMCs. Study outcomes and limitations: New patients shared fewer public clonotypes (roughly 1,000) than persistent patients did (roughly 2,700).

Relying on iRepertoire HTBI primers and Arm-PCR of CDR3 regions, the team built TCR beta libraries. One entry per CDR3 protein, called by TCRdb with MiXCR from the multiplex PCR reads. This sample has 550,000 to 650,000 distinct CDR3 sequences; roughly 15% occur once, and the top ten carry 12%. These same data were also listed under a study on T cells in Graves' hyperthyroidism and ophthalmopathy. That work adds: In blood, most of the thyroid clonotypes expanded above 0.001 were also present.

The material was peripheral blood mononuclear cells (PBMCs), obtained at new diagnosis, from a patient treated with antithyroid drugs. This sequence originates from a man aged 18-30 years with Graves disease.

CDR3 nucleotides: TGTGCCAGCAGCCGCGTACTAGCGGGAGCTCTCGAGCAGTACTTC. Encoded protein: CASSRVLAGALEQYF. The chain recombines TRBV11-2 with TRBJ2-7; 11 bases match TRBD2. Germline-derived CDR1 and CDR2 are SGHAT and FQNNGV. J gave up 6 bases and V 5 bases, and 9 bases lay outside the gene matches. This CDR3 comprises 15 residues.